The rows below give T cell receptor beta chains drawn from one sample of a study of regulatory T cells in long-lasting Graves disease. From the multiplex PCR reads, TCRdb called clonotypes with MiXCR, one entry per CDR3 protein. The sample holds around 460,000 distinct CDR3 sequences; about 22% are singletons and the top ten take 7% to 9%. The sample in question was peripheral blood mononuclear cells (PBMCs), obtained when the disease was refractory, from a patient treated with antithyroid drugs. These receptors all come from a female donor with Graves disease. CDR3s include the opening cysteine and the closing phenylalanine or tryptophan. Each record gives: J gene, D gene, clone size, V gene, CDR3 protein, CDR3 DNA. A D gene is named only where the DNA matches it firmly. Not every row has a clone size; where given, it reads once, few, many or a size class.

>TRBJ2-3|NA|NA|TRBV30
CAWSVLVDTQYF
TGTGCCTGGAGTGTACTTGTAGATACGCAGTATTTT
>TRBJ2-2|TRBD2|NA|TRBV28
CASTPGLGKNTGELFF
TGTGCCAGCACCCCTGGACTAGGGAAGAACACCGGGGAGCTGTTTTTT
>TRBJ2-4|TRBD1|NA|TRBV7-9
CASSNGQGVRNIQYF
TGTGCCAGCAGCAATGGACAGGGGGTTAGAAACATTCAGTACTTC
>TRBJ2-4|TRBD2|many|TRBV12-3/TRBV12-4
CASTRDYWSPALAKNIQYF
TGTGCCAGCACTAGGGACTACTGGTCCCCGGCCCTAGCCAAAAACATTCAGTACTTC
>TRBJ2-2|TRBD2|NA|TRBV6-1
CASSRSGDTTGELFF
TGTGCCAGCAGCCGCAGCGGGGATACAACCGGGGAGCTGTTTTTT
>TRBJ2-7|NA|many|TRBV12-3/TRBV12-4
CASSFAVGGRISNEQYF
TGTGCCAGCAGTTTTGCTGTCGGGGGCAGGATTTCTAACGAGCAGTACTTC
>TRBJ1-5|NA|many|TRBV12-3/TRBV12-4
CASSTGTRFQPQHF
TGTGCCAGCAGCACCGGGACAAGGTTCCAGCCCCAGCATTTT
>TRBJ2-2|NA|few|TRBV7-2
CASSLALSAGELFF
TGTGCCAGCAGCTTAGCTCTGTCGGCCGGGGAGCTGTTTTTT
>TRBJ1-1|NA|NA|TRBV28
CASNFLGGAEAFF
TGTGCCAGCAATTTTCTGGGGGGCGCCGAAGCTTTCTTT
>TRBJ2-5|NA|NA|TRBV20-1
CSARDGGPAPETQYF
TGCAGTGCTAGAGATGGCGGACCAGCCCCAGAGACCCAGTACTTC
>TRBJ2-7|NA|many|TRBV2
CASRQGEGYEQYF
TGTGCCAGCAGACAGGGGGAGGGATACGAGCAGTACTTC
>TRBJ2-7|NA|NA|TRBV6-9
CASSSSGGSDEQYF
TGTGCCAGCAGTTCCAGCGGCGGTTCGGACGAGCAGTACTTC
>TRBJ2-2|NA|NA|TRBV27
CASSTQTNTGELFF
TGTGCCAGCAGTACCCAGACGAACACCGGGGAGCTGTTTTTT
>TRBJ1-5|TRBD1|few|TRBV7-2
CASSQAGQGTNQPQHF
TGTGCCAGCAGCCAAGCTGGACAGGGAACTAATCAGCCCCAGCATTTT
>TRBJ2-5|TRBD1|many|TRBV2
CASSEGGTAQETQYF
TGTGCCAGCAGTGAAGGGGGGACAGCCCAAGAGACCCAGTACTTC
>TRBJ1-1|NA|many|TRBV29-1
CSVEDRAGTSTEAFF
TGCAGCGTTGAAGATAGGGCAGGGACCAGCACTGAAGCTTTCTTT
>TRBJ1-6|NA|many|TRBV28
CASSIQMGNSPLHF
TGTGCCAGCAGTATTCAGATGGGGAATTCACCCCTCCACTTT
>TRBJ2-7|TRBD1|many|TRBV20-1
CSAVGTGESYEQYF
TGCAGTGCTGTGGGGACAGGGGAAAGCTACGAGCAGTACTTC
>TRBJ2-4|NA|many|TRBV6-2/TRBV6-3
CASSYSRASVEAKNIQYF
TGTGCCAGCAGTTACTCGAGAGCGTCAGTTGAGGCCAAAAACATTCAGTACTTC
>TRBJ2-3|NA|NA|TRBV5-6
CASSLGGEAQYF
TGTGCCAGCAGCTTGGGTGGGGAAGCTCAGTATTTT
>TRBJ2-3|TRBD2|NA|TRBV7-2
CASSPGLAEVDTQYF
TGTGCCAGCAGCCCTGGACTAGCCGAGGTGGATACGCAGTATTTT
>TRBJ1-2|NA|NA|TRBV3-1
CASSQVGDGIYGYTF
TGTGCCAGCAGCCAAGTGGGGGATGGGATCTATGGCTACACCTTC
>TRBJ2-1|TRBD2|many|TRBV28
CASTTLVELAASRTYNEQFF
TGTGCCAGCACCACCCTGGTGGAACTAGCGGCCTCGCGGACCTACAATGAGCAGTTCTTC
>TRBJ2-7|NA|NA|TRBV6-1
CASSPRAEGGEQYF
TGTGCCAGCAGTCCACGGGCCGAGGGTGGGGAGCAGTACTTC
>TRBJ1-2|TRBD1|few|TRBV20-1
CSARVDVTGASVRYGYTF
TGCAGTGCTAGAGTCGATGTGACAGGGGCCTCCGTTAGGTATGGCTACACCTTC
>TRBJ1-3|NA|NA|TRBV20-1
CSARDYSTGSGNTIYF
TGCAGTGCTAGAGATTATTCGACAGGATCTGGAAACACCATATATTTT
>TRBJ1-4|TRBD1|many|TRBV20-1
CSAGTGATNEKLFF
TGCAGTGCTGGAACAGGGGCAACTAATGAAAAACTGTTTTTT
>TRBJ2-2|TRBD1|many|TRBV27
CASSWTGGLNEGGELFF
TGTGCCAGCAGTTGGACAGGGGGCCTCAATGAGGGCGGGGAGCTGTTTTTT
>TRBJ2-7|TRBD2|few|TRBV20-1
CSASYRDRGTSGRRSYEQYF
TGCAGTGCTTCTTACCGGGACAGGGGGACTAGCGGGAGGAGGTCCTACGAGCAGTACTTC
>TRBJ2-7|TRBD2|NA|TRBV29-1
CSVPSGGGYEQYF
TGCAGCGTCCCTAGCGGGGGGGGCTACGAGCAGTACTTC
>TRBJ2-5|NA|many|TRBV5-5
CASSLVPQKETQYF
TGTGCCAGCAGCTTGGTGCCACAGAAAGAGACCCAGTACTTC
>TRBJ1-5|TRBD1|many|TRBV11-2
CASSLDPTGGIGTQHF
TGTGCCAGCAGCTTAGATCCGACAGGGGGCATCGGTACCCAGCATTTT
>TRBJ1-1|NA|many|TRBV29-1
CSVRVSTEAFF
TGCAGCGTTAGGGTTTCAACTGAAGCTTTCTTT
>TRBJ2-3|NA|few|TRBV12-3/TRBV12-4
CASSPVWFGTQYF
TGTGCCAGCAGTCCTGTTTGGTTCGGTACGCAGTATTTT
>TRBJ1-1|NA|few|TRBV3-1
CASSQDETRRNTEAFF
TGTGCCAGCAGCCAAGATGAAACACGGAGGAACACTGAAGCTTTCTTT
>TRBJ2-5|NA|few|TRBV4-3
CASSPSGIQETQYF
TGCGCCAGCAGCCCGTCGGGGATCCAAGAGACCCAGTACTTC
>TRBJ1-2|TRBD1|many|TRBV6-1
CASSPNHPGTGDGYTF
TGTGCCAGCAGCCCCAACCACCCCGGGACAGGGGATGGCTACACCTTC
>TRBJ1-1|NA|many|TRBV12-3/TRBV12-4
CASSLDSRRAFF
TGTGCCAGCAGTTTAGATAGTCGGCGAGCTTTCTTT
>TRBJ2-5|TRBD2|many|TRBV11-3
CASSSYLGLAGTQETQYF
TGTGCCAGCAGCTCCTACCTGGGACTAGCGGGGACCCAAGAGACCCAGTACTTC
>TRBJ2-5|NA|many|TRBV7-2
CASSLIGVAETQYF
TGTGCCAGCAGCTTAATTGGGGTGGCGGAGACCCAGTACTTC
>TRBJ2-5|TRBD2|many|TRBV28
CASSLLAGVQETQYF
TGTGCCAGCAGTTTACTAGCGGGGGTACAAGAGACCCAGTACTTC
>TRBJ1-5|NA|NA|TRBV7-9
CASSRPNVDGNQPQHF
TGTGCCAGCAGCCGCCCAAATGTCGATGGCAATCAGCCCCAGCATTTT
>TRBJ2-6|TRBD1|NA|TRBV11-3
CASSSETGRLGASGANVLTF
TGTGCCAGCAGCTCCGAGACAGGGCGGTTGGGGGCCTCTGGGGCCAACGTCCTGACTTTC
>TRBJ2-7|NA|many|TRBV28
CASSPAWGQYF
TGTGCCAGCAGTCCCGCTTGGGGGCAGTACTTC
>TRBJ1-2|TRBD1|many|TRBV28
CASSPTGGYGYTF
TGTGCCAGCAGTCCTACAGGGGGCTATGGCTACACCTTC
>TRBJ1-1|NA|NA|TRBV5-1
CASSATQGLDTEAFF
TGCGCCAGCAGCGCAACCCAGGGGTTGGACACTGAAGCTTTCTTT
>TRBJ2-1|NA|NA|TRBV28
CASSLSGFNEQFF
TGTGCCAGCAGTTTAAGCGGCTTCAATGAGCAGTTCTTC
>TRBJ1-4|NA|few|TRBV27
CASSLSFGNEKLFF
TGTGCCAGCAGTTTATCGTTCGGAAATGAAAAACTGTTTTTT
>TRBJ2-7|NA|NA|TRBV19
CASTGEGPFYEQYF
TGTGCCAGTACGGGGGAAGGCCCTTTCTACGAGCAGTACTTC
>TRBJ1-2|NA|many|TRBV28
CASSLDSSYGYTF
TGTGCCAGCAGTTTGGACAGTTCCTATGGCTACACCTTC
>TRBJ1-2|TRBD1|NA|TRBV6-2/TRBV6-3
CASSPTGGGYGYTF
TGTGCCAGCAGCCCCACAGGGGGCGGCTATGGCTACACCTTC
>TRBJ1-2|TRBD1|many|TRBV28
CASSFPGTGEGYGYTF
TGTGCCAGCAGTTTCCCCGGGACAGGGGAAGGCTATGGCTACACCTTC
>TRBJ1-4|NA|few|TRBV4-1
CASSQDRWRAEKLFF
TGCGCCAGCAGCCAAGATCGATGGCGCGCCGAAAAACTGTTTTTT
>TRBJ1-4|NA|few|TRBV7-9
CASSRDLDEKLFF
TGTGCCAGCAGTCGGGACCTTGATGAAAAACTGTTTTTT
>TRBJ2-7|NA|NA|TRBV5-1
CASSLRSGSLGEQYF
TGCGCCAGCAGCTTGCGAAGCGGATCCCTGGGAGAGCAGTACTTC
>TRBJ2-2|NA|few|TRBV7-9
CARQGLGGELFF
TGTGCCAGACAGGGTTTGGGCGGGGAGCTGTTTTTT
>TRBJ2-5|TRBD1|few|TRBV18
CASSPVWTGGQETQYF
TGTGCCAGCTCACCAGTTTGGACAGGGGGTCAAGAGACCCAGTACTTC
>TRBJ1-2|TRBD1|many|TRBV7-2
CASSPGPRQGYGYTF
TGTGCCAGCAGCCCTGGCCCCCGACAGGGCTATGGCTACACCTTC
>TRBJ1-1|NA|many|TRBV3-1
CASSPQGWMNTEAFF
TGTGCCAGCAGCCCACAAGGTTGGATGAACACTGAAGCTTTCTTT
>TRBJ2-2|NA|many|TRBV2
CASKGYGELFF
TGTGCCAGCAAAGGTTACGGGGAGCTGTTTTTT